This entry lists 32 T cell receptor beta chains sequenced from one sample in a study of shared clonotypes between healthy human individuals. Sequencing used immunoSEQ multiplex PCR; TCRdb keeps in-frame clones, though not all of them. The repertoire holds about 1.1 million clones, with roughly 80% as singletons. Sequences were obtained from memory CD4+ T cells from PBMCs. Documented subset: CD45RA-negative fraction. Source of these receptors: a man between 18 and 29 years old in good health. Some clones in this sample may be carry-over from other donors' samples.

A word on this clone: The sample contains more than one DNA sequence encoding this CDR3. The rearrangement joins TRBV2 to TRBJ2-7; 7 nucleotides agree with TRBD1. The CDR3 runs to 14 residues. The V gene's germline CDR1 is SNHLY and CDR2 FYNNEI. V gave up 8 bases and J gave up 0 bases; unmatched junction bases: 7. The CDR3 coding sequence is TGTGCCAGCGTGGGACAGCTAAGCTCCTACGAGCAGTACTTC. Protein sequence: CASVGQLSSYEQYF.

The rearrangement links TRBV18 to TRBJ1-1; no clear D gene. Germline CDR1 KGHSH, CDR2 LQKENI. The CDR3 has 17 residues. V was trimmed by 2 bases and J by 4 bases, leaving 20 bases between them. The CDR3 sequence: CASSPWAGASTGTEAFF. Here the CDR3 DNA reads TGTGCCAGCTCACCATGGGCAGGCGCCAGCACGGGCACTGAAGCTTTCTTT.

The chain recombines TRBV4-1 with TRBJ2-3; the D is unclear. Germline V gene data show CDR1 as MGHRA and CDR2 as YSYEKL. The germline V and J ends were trimmed by 6 bases and 5 bases, with 15 bases remaining between them. The CDR3 spans 14 residues. The CDR3 DNA reads TGCGCCAGCAGTCTTCAGGAAGAGGTAGATACGCAGTATTTT. Residues: CASSLQEEVDTQYF.

The J gene is TRBJ2-1, the V gene TRBV4-1, with D possibly called TRBD1 or TRBD2 (5 bases each). This CDR3 has 13 amino acids. Trimming took 0 bases from V and 15 from J, leaving 15 bases between them. Germline CDR1 reads MGHRA; CDR2 reads YSYEKL. The CDR3 loop is CASSQDSGTPRFF. CDR3 sequence (DNA): TGCGCCAGCAGCCAAGATTCGGGGACGCCCCGGTTCTTC.

Details on this clone: With only one base between it and a far larger clone, this is likely a read error. This CDR3 is also generated by other DNA sequences in the sample. V is TRBV5-1 and J is TRBJ2-3; 9 nucleotides match TRBD1. The CDR3 loop spans 14 amino acids. In germline, CDR1 is SGHRS, CDR2 YFSETQ. The V segment lost 4 bases and the J segment 1 base; nucleotides outside the gene matches: 1. The CDR3 region has the DNA TGCGCCAGCAGCCGGGACAGGGGCACAGATACGCAGTATTTT. Protein sequence: CASSRDRGTDTQYF.

This chain links TRBV4-3 with TRBJ1-5; the match to TRBD1 covers 7 bases. Germline V gene data show CDR1 as LGHNA and CDR2 as YSLEER. The trim removed 4 bases at V and 0 bases at J, leaving 3 bases unmatched. The CDR3 length is 15 residues. Here the CDR3 reads CASSRGTVSNQPQHF. CDR3 nucleotide sequence: TGCGCCAGCAGCCGGGGGACAGTTAGCAATCAGCCCCAGCATTTT.

V and J are TRBV6-6 and TRBJ2-3; TRBD2 agrees at 8 bases. The J segment lost 0 bases and the V segment lost 5 bases, leaving 4 bases of the junction unmatched. Per the germline V gene, CDR1 is MNHNY and CDR2 is SVGAGI (reference sequence). CDR3 length equals 15 residues. As DNA, the CDR3 is TGTGCCAGCAGTACGGGACTAGGGAGCACAGATACGCAGTATTTT. Protein product: CASSTGLGSTDTQYF.

In its sample, this clone was seen a few times. The chain is built from TRBV9 and TRBJ1-4; TRBD1 matches at 7 bases. The CDR3 consists of 14 residues. Germline-derived CDR1 and CDR2 are SGDLS and YYNGEE. J lost 8 bases, V lost 4 bases, and 8 bases had no gene match. The CDR3: CASSRQGRDEKLFF. DNA for the CDR3: TGTGCCAGCAGCAGACAGGGAAGGGACGAAAAACTGTTTTTT.

The chain couples TRBV5-1 to TRBJ2-2; TRBD1 or TRBD2 may be the D gene (6 bases each). V lost 3 bases and J lost 5, with 17 bases in between. Germline V gene data show CDR1 as SGHRS and CDR2 as YFSETQ. The CDR3 is 16 amino acids. CDR3 sequence reads: CASSSGAGQFTGELFF. CDR3 nucleotides: TGCGCCAGCAGCTCGGGGGCGGGACAATTTACCGGGGAGCTGTTTTTT.

This chain links TRBV14 with TRBJ2-7, with a weak D call TRBD1 (6 bases). V dropped 4 bases and J dropped 0 bases, with 22 bases sitting between them. This CDR3 comprises 18 residues. The germline V gene has CDR1 SGHDN and CDR2 FVKESK. The CDR3 DNA is TGTGCCAGCAGCCCCAAATTCACCAGGGGTGAACTCTCCTACGAGCAGTACTTC. This sequence encodes CASSPKFTRGELSYEQYF.

As regards this clone: At one end the junction does not follow the germline gene, possibly because of a read error. This sample includes further DNA sequences coding for the same CDR3. The chain carries TRBV27 and TRBJ1-2; D call uncertain. Germline CDR1 MNHEY, CDR2 SMNVEV (reference sequence). The CDR3 is 13 residues long. The CDR3 DNA is TGCGCCAGCAGTTCCGGTCCCAACTATGGCTACACCTTC. Its translation: CASSSGPNYGYTF.

There are a few counts of this clone. The rearrangement uses TRBV15 and TRBJ1-1; 8 nucleotides line up with TRBD1. The CDR3 has 15 amino acids. Trimming at V came to 1 base and at J to 4 bases, leaving 5 bases not matched to a gene. Per germline, CDR1 LNHNV and CDR2 YYDKDF (reference sequence). CDR3 nucleotides: TGTGCCACCAGCAGAGGGGACAGGCGGGGCACTGAAGCTTTCTTT. It specifies CATSRGDRRGTEAFF. Using reference TRBV15 and TRBJ1-1 for the parts outside the CDR3, the full variable domain is DAMVIQNPRYQVTQFGKPVTLSCSQTLNHNVMYWYQQKSSQAPKLLFHYYDKDFNNEADTPDNFQSRRPNTSFCFLDIRSPGLGDTAMYLCATSRGDRRGTEAFFGQGTRLTVV.

The rearrangement joins TRBV5-8 to TRBJ2-3; D may be TRBD2 (6 bases). The CDR3 totals 12 residues. The germline V gene encodes CDR1 SGHTS and CDR2 YDEGEE. Trimming shortened V by 4 bases and J by 6 bases, and 9 bases separated the two germline ends. CDR3 protein: CASSGRRDTQYF. The CDR3 DNA reads TGTGCCAGCAGCGGGAGGCGGGATACGCAGTATTTT.

This clone showed up just a few times. In the same sample, other DNA sequences code for this CDR3. The rearrangement uses TRBV5-4 and TRBJ1-1, with unresolved D. The CDR3 runs to 13 residues. V gave up 4 bases and J gave up 0 bases, with 7 bases separating them. The V gene's germline CDR1 is SGHNT and CDR2 YYREEE (reference sequence). CDR3 loop: CASSLVMNTEAFF. For the CDR3, the DNA is TGTGCCAGCAGCCTCGTCATGAACACTGAAGCTTTCTTT.

The chain has TRBV11-3 and TRBJ2-3; 14 bases fit TRBD2. Trimming removed 5 bases from V and 4 bases from J; junction bases left unmatched: 8. This CDR3 region has 17 residues. Germline CDR1 and CDR2: SGHNT and YENEEA. CDR3: CASSPGTSGSSADTQYF. The CDR3 region has the DNA TGTGCCAGCAGCCCCGGGACTAGCGGGAGTAGCGCAGATACGCAGTATTTT.

V usage is TRBV11-2 and J usage is TRBJ2-1, with 7 bases aligning to TRBD2. This CDR3 is built from 16 residues. Per the germline V gene, CDR1 is SGHAT and CDR2 is FQNNGV. The V gene end was trimmed by 2 bases and the J gene end by 7 bases; junction bases not matched to a gene: 11. CDR3 nucleotide sequence: TGTGCCAGCAGCTTATTATTAGGCGGGAGAGGGAATGAGCAGTTCTTC. This translates into CASSLLLGGRGNEQFF.

This clone was detected only a few times. Other DNA sequences from this sample encode an identical CDR3 as well. V is TRBV19 and J is TRBJ1-5, with 7 nucleotides matching TRBD1. This CDR3 comprises 13 residues. Germline lookup yields CDR1 LNHDA and CDR2 SQIVND (reference sequence). The V segment lost 8 bases and the J segment 2 bases; nucleotides outside the gene matches: 3. The CDR3 DNA is TGTGCCAGTGGGGGGACAGGCAATCAGCCCCAGCATTTT. Translating it yields CASGGTGNQPQHF.

This clone was counted once. The genes are TRBV9 and TRBJ2-3; D is perhaps TRBD1 or TRBD2 (5 bases each). The ends were cut back, 7 bases at V and 0 bases at J, with 9 bases in the middle. This CDR3 has 13 residues. CDR1 is SGDLS, CDR2 YYNGEE, per germline. Here the CDR3 reads CASGGPSTDTQYF. The CDR3 DNA reads TGTGCCAGCGGGGGACCAAGCACAGATACGCAGTATTTT.

The chain couples TRBV5-8 to TRBJ2-5; 8 nucleotides match TRBD1. The CDR3 spans 16 residues. V dropped 0 bases and J dropped 4; count of bases not matched to a gene: 8. CDR1 and CDR2 from the germline V gene are SGHTS and YDEGEE. In DNA, the CDR3 is TGTGCCAGCAGCTTGGGGCAGGGGGCGTATACAGAGACCCAGTACTTC. Protein: CASSLGQGAYTETQYF.

The chain has TRBV5-1 and TRBJ2-2, with D perhaps matching TRBD1 or TRBD2 (5 bases each). Germline V gene lookup returns CDR1 SGHRS and CDR2 YFSETQ. With 2 bases removed from V and 6 bases from J, the gap between germline ends came to 14 bases. This CDR3 spans 15 amino acids. The CDR3 DNA sequence: TGCGCCAGCAGCTTCGGGGCCCTTGGGCCCGGGGAGCTGTTTTTT. Translating it yields CASSFGALGPGELFF.

This chain uses TRBV14 with TRBJ2-6; tentatively, D is TRBD2 (5 bases). This CDR3 spans 16 amino acids. V dropped 2 bases and J dropped 2 bases, with 10 bases sitting between them. Germline CDR1 is SGHDN and CDR2 is FVKESK. The CDR3 region is CASSQPGKTGANVLTF. CDR3 coding DNA: TGTGCCAGCAGCCAACCGGGGAAAACTGGGGCCAACGTCCTGACTTTC.

V gene TRBV11-3 combines with J gene TRBJ1-1; no clear D. CDR1 and CDR2 (germline): SGHNT, YENEEA. Trimming took 4 bases from V and 1 from J, leaving 7 bases between them. CDR3 length equals 13 residues. This CDR3 is CASSSDTNTEAFF. Written as DNA, the CDR3 is TGTGCCAGCAGCTCCGACACGAACACTGAAGCTTTCTTT.

The J gene is TRBJ2-6, the V gene TRBV7-2; D is ambiguous. Germline V gives CDR1 SGHTA, CDR2 FQGNSA. The CDR3 covers 16 residues. Trimming took off 3 bases at V and 4 bases at J, with 13 bases between the two ends. The CDR3 loop is CASSFLGPGGANVLTF. The CDR3 DNA reads as TGTGCCAGCAGCTTTCTCGGGCCTGGAGGGGCCAACGTCCTGACTTTC. Complete variable domain (other parts from reference TRBV7-2 and TRBJ2-6): GAGVSQSPSNKVTEKGKDVELRCDPISGHTALYWYRQSLGQGLEFLIYFQGNSAPDKSGLPSDRFSAERTGGSVSTLTIQRTQQEDSAVYLCASSFLGPGGANVLTFGAGSRLTVL.

The chain uses TRBV7-9 and TRBJ2-1; D gene uncertain. The V end lost 0 bases, the J end lost 0 bases, and 9 bases lay between the germline ends. The germline V gene has CDR1 SEHNR and CDR2 FQNEAQ (reference sequence). The CDR3 has 16 amino acids. CDR3 DNA: TGTGCCAGCAGCTTAGCGATCACAAGCTCCTACAATGAGCAGTTCTTC. Protein: CASSLAITSSYNEQFF.

The rearrangement links TRBV4-2 to TRBJ2-7; weak D call: TRBD2 (6 bases). Between the trimmed V and J ends, which lost 5 bases and 4 bases, there was a span of 18 bases. This CDR3 spans 15 amino acids. In germline, CDR1 is LGHNA, CDR2 YNFKEQ. CDR3 protein: CASSAEGFLNYEQYF. The CDR3 nucleotides are TGTGCCAGCAGCGCGGAGGGGTTCCTTAATTACGAGCAGTACTTC.

About this clone: The CDR3 end shows no conserved phenylalanine or tryptophan, and so a read error is likely. The gene calls are TRBV28 and TRBJ2-2, with unresolved D. The V gene's germline CDR1 is MDHEN and CDR2 SYDVKM. The CDR3 covers 14 residues. The V end lost 3 bases, the J end lost 3 bases, and 8 bases lay between the germline ends. The CDR3 DNA follows: TGTGCCAGCAGTTTTTTGGGTTACACCGGGGAGCTGTTTGTT. Protein: CASSFLGYTGELFV.

The chain links TRBV7-9 to TRBJ1-4; D is ambiguous. In germline, CDR1 is SEHNR, CDR2 FQNEAQ (reference sequence). CDR3 length: 13 amino acids. V dropped 1 base and J dropped 8 bases, with 8 bases sitting between them. CDR3 sequence: CASSLGGREKLFF. The CDR3 coding sequence is TGTGCCAGCAGCTTAGGAGGACGAGAAAAACTGTTTTTT.

The chain carries TRBV27 and TRBJ2-5, with D tentatively TRBD2 (5 bases). The ends were cut back, 5 bases at V and 9 bases at J, with 16 bases in the middle. CDR3 length: 13 amino acids. The germline V gene encodes CDR1 MNHEY and CDR2 SMNVEV (reference sequence). The DNA of the CDR3 is TGTGCCAGCAGTCCCCTTGGGGTGGGAGCCCAGTACTTC. This codes for CASSPLGVGAQYF.

V gene TRBV7-9 combines with J gene TRBJ2-7; 10 positions agree with TRBD1. Trimming took 3 bases from V and 4 from J; bases not matched to a gene: 18. Per germline, CDR1 SEHNR and CDR2 FQNEAQ (reference sequence). The CDR3 runs to 19 residues. The CDR3 DNA reads TGTGCCAGCAGCTTTAAACGGGGACAGGGGTTTGGAGGCACGTACGAGCAGTACTTC. It translates to CASSFKRGQGFGGTYEQYF.

The chain has TRBV7-2 and TRBJ2-1; tentative D call: TRBD2 (6 bases). V lost 5 bases and J lost 9, with 17 bases in between. The V gene's germline CDR1 is SGHTA and CDR2 FQGNSA. The CDR3 totals 14 residues. The CDR3 is CASSVYWREGEQFF. The CDR3 DNA follows: TGTGCCAGCAGCGTCTACTGGCGGGAAGGTGAGCAGTTCTTC.

The chain combines TRBV27 with TRBJ1-5; the D gene is possibly TRBD1 (5 bases). CDR1 and CDR2 (germline): MNHEY, SMNVEV (reference sequence). This CDR3 is built from 15 residues. V was trimmed by 6 bases and J by 4 bases, leaving 16 bases between them. CDR3 sequence (DNA): TGTGCCAGCAGACCTTGGGGGGGTCCTAATCAGCCCCAGCATTTT. It codes for CASRPWGGPNQPQHF.

This chain connects TRBV19 to TRBJ1-2, with D perhaps TRBD1 (5 bases). Per the germline V gene, CDR1 is LNHDA and CDR2 is SQIVND (reference sequence). This CDR3 region has 14 residues. The V and J ends lost 2 bases and 8 bases respectively, with 15 bases between them. CDR3 amino acids: CASSITGQSGGYTF. CDR3 sequence (DNA): TGTGCCAGTAGTATAACCGGACAATCGGGAGGCTACACCTTC.